The 18 T cell receptor beta chains below come from one sample, sequenced in a study of regulatory T cells in long-lasting Graves disease. Arm-PCR with iRepertoire HTBI primers amplified the CDR3 regions for these TCR beta libraries. TCRdb reprocessed the multiplex PCR reads with MiXCR, giving one entry per CDR3 protein. The sample includes 450,000 or so distinct CDR3 sequences, about 20% of them seen just once. Time point defined: persistent/refractory GD, antithyroid drugs over 5 years with positive TRAb. Extracted RNA from PBMCs served as the source of the TCR library. Sequencing used peripheral blood mononuclear cells (PBMCs), obtained when the disease was refractory, from a patient treated with antithyroid drugs. These receptors were taken from a female donor with Graves disease.

About this clonotype itself: Being one base from a much bigger clone, this may be a read error. V usage is TRBV6-5 and J usage is TRBJ2-7; 8 nucleotides align to TRBD2. The CDR3 is 17 amino acids. Germline V gene sequence: CDR1 MNHEY, CDR2 SVGAGI. V lost 2 bases, J lost 3 bases, and 12 bases stayed unmatched. The CDR3 nucleotides are TGTGCCAGCAGTTACCCCGCCTCCGGGACTAGTGTCTACGAGCAGTACTTC. Translated: CASSYPASGTSVYEQYF.

The DNA of the CDR3 is TGTGCCAGCAGGGTCCGGGACAGTAATGAAAAACTGTTTTTT. As protein: CASRVRDSNEKLFF. This sequence joins TRBV2 and TRBJ1-4; TRBD1 aligns across 7 bases. The V gene end was trimmed by 6 bases and the J gene end by 4 bases; junction bases not matched to a gene: 5. This CDR3 has 14 amino acids. Germline CDR1 SNHLY, CDR2 FYNNEI.

The chain combines TRBV15 with TRBJ1-6; D remains unclear. Per germline, CDR1 LNHNV and CDR2 YYDKDF (reference sequence). With 0 bases removed from V and 0 bases from J, the gap between germline ends came to 6 bases. The CDR3 has 16 amino acids. The CDR3 spells CATSRDLSSYNSPLHF. DNA for the CDR3: TGTGCCACCAGCAGAGATTTGAGCTCCTATAATTCACCCCTCCACTTT.

This clonotype turned up a few times. A much larger clone lies a single base off, so this may be a read error. Because it lacks the conserved phenylalanine or tryptophan at the end, this CDR3 is likely a read error. The chain has TRBV12-3 or TRBV12-4 and TRBJ1-1; tentative D call: TRBD1 (5 bases). The CDR3 totals 19 residues. Trimming took 6 bases from V and 0 from J, leaving 26 bases between them. This chain's CDR3 is CASSLRGSLSPLLNTEAFL. CDR3 DNA: TGTGCCAGCAGCCTTCGGGGCTCCCTGAGCCCGCTTTTGAACACTGAAGCTTTCCTT.

Only a few counts were recorded for this clonotype. The chain joins TRBV28 to TRBJ2-1, with TRBD2 identical over 10 bases. Germline V CDR1 and CDR2: MDHEN, SYDVKM. Trimming at V came to 6 bases and at J to 3 bases, leaving 8 bases not matched to a gene. The CDR3 totals 16 residues. The CDR3 sequence is CASRLRTSGYYNEQFF. CDR3 nucleotide sequence: TGTGCCAGCAGACTAAGGACTAGCGGTTACTACAATGAGCAGTTCTTC.

This clonotype was seen many times. The chain joins TRBV9 to TRBJ1-2; D not certain. This CDR3 comprises 14 residues. V was shortened by 0 bases and J by 0 bases, with 6 bases between the two germline ends. Germline CDR1 and CDR2: SGDLS and YYNGEE. The CDR3 nucleotides are TGTGCCAGCAGCGTAGCGGGATCTAACTATGGCTACACCTTC. It is translated as CASSVAGSNYGYTF.

This clonotype appeared a few times. The chain joins TRBV10-3 to TRBJ1-5; D call uncertain. The CDR3 contains 16 residues. Germline V lookup: CDR1 ENHRY, CDR2 SYGVKD. The V and J ends lost 2 bases and 0 bases respectively, with 11 bases between them. CDR3 sequence reads: CAISELIGNSNQPQHF. The CDR3 nucleotides are TGTGCCATCAGTGAGCTTATAGGGAATAGCAATCAGCCCCAGCATTTT.

The chain links TRBV5-1 to TRBJ1-5, with D possibly TRBD1 on 6 matching bases. There are 16 residues in the CDR3. Germline V gives CDR1 SGHRS, CDR2 YFSETQ. V lost 5 bases, J lost 0 bases, and 15 bases lay in between. The CDR3 here is CASRRGQTNSNQPQHF. The CDR3 DNA follows: TGCGCCAGCAGACGTGGACAGACTAATAGCAATCAGCCCCAGCATTTT.

Concerning this clonotype: A much larger clone sits a single nucleotide away, making a read error possible. In DNA form, the CDR3 reads TGTGCCAGCAGTTACTCGACGATTGGAGCTCGCTCCTACAAGCAGTACTTC. Its translation is CASSYSTIGARSYKQYF. The rearrangement links TRBV6-5 to TRBJ2-7, with unresolved D. Per germline, CDR1 MNHEY and CDR2 SVGAGI. This CDR3 is 17 amino acids long.

The sample holds many counts of this clonotype. The chain links TRBV6-2 or TRBV6-3 to TRBJ1-5; tentatively, D is TRBD1 (5 bases). The CDR3 length is 13 residues. CDR1 and CDR2 (germline): MNHEY, SVGEGT. Trimming removed 6 bases from V and 2 bases from J, with 8 bases in between. The CDR3 here is CASSDSGNQPQHF. CDR3 nucleotide sequence: TGTGCCAGCAGCGACAGTGGCAATCAGCCCCAGCATTTT.

Details on this clonotype: An end of the junction does not agree with germline; a read error may underlie this. The chain's CDR3 is CASSYSGTGGMNGQFF. The DNA for the CDR3 is TGTGCCAGCAGTTACTCCGGTACAGGGGGAATGAATGGGCAGTTCTTC. This rearrangement joins TRBV6-9 to TRBJ2-1, with 8 nucleotides matching TRBD1. The CDR3 has 16 residues. CDR1 is MNHGY, CDR2 SVAAGI, per germline.

The table lists this clonotype with many counts. The J gene is TRBJ1-1, the V gene TRBV5-8; D is perhaps TRBD1 (5 bases). The CDR3 length is 11 residues. Germline assignment: CDR1 SGHTS and CDR2 YDEGEE. V gave up 4 bases and J gave up 9 bases, with 10 bases separating them. CDR3 DNA: TGTGCCAGCAGCCTGGGGACGAAAGCTTTCTTT. It is translated as CASSLGTKAFF.

V is TRBV7-2 and J is TRBJ1-1, with D hard to call. V lost 2 bases to trimming and J lost 7 bases, with 11 bases between them. Germline CDR1 reads SGHTA; CDR2 reads FQGNSA. The CDR3 spans 13 residues. CDR3 sequence: CASSLTETVEAFF. CDR3 in DNA: TGTGCCAGCAGCTTAACTGAGACGGTTGAAGCTTTCTTT.

The chain is built from TRBV11-2 and TRBJ2-1, with 12 bases aligning to TRBD2. V gave up 4 bases and J gave up 9 bases; unmatched junction bases: 7. Germline CDR1 and CDR2: SGHAT and FQNNGV. The CDR3 spans 15 residues. CDR3 loop: CASSYRLAGVSEQFF. CDR3 DNA sequence: TGTGCCAGCAGCTACCGACTAGCGGGAGTTAGTGAGCAGTTCTTC.

This clonotype was counted a few times. The CDR3 here is CASSHRATNTEAFF. The CDR3 DNA follows: TGCGCCAGCAGCCACCGGGCCACTAACACTGAAGCTTTCTTT. The gene calls are TRBV4-1 and TRBJ1-1, with D uncertain. The CDR3 is 14 amino acids. The V gene lost 3 bases and the J gene lost 2 bases, with 10 bases spanning the gap. CDR1 MGHRA and CDR2 YSYEKL come from the germline V gene.

The chain joins TRBV5-1 to TRBJ2-2, with TRBD2 matching over 13 bases. Trimming at V came to 2 bases and at J to 1 base, leaving 5 bases not matched to a gene. This CDR3 contains 18 residues. CDR1 and CDR2 (germline): SGHRS, YFSETQ. The CDR3 sequence: CASSFLGLAGRNTGELFF. The DNA for the CDR3 is TGCGCCAGCAGCTTCTTGGGACTAGCGGGGAGGAACACCGGGGAGCTGTTTTTT.

This clonotype turned up a few times. The chain recombines TRBV30 with TRBJ2-7; no clear D gene. The germline V gene encodes CDR1 GTSNPN and CDR2 SVGIG (reference sequence). V lost 5 bases, J lost 1 base, and 6 bases lay in between. The CDR3 runs to 11 residues. The CDR3 loop is CAWGRSYEQYF. CDR3 DNA sequence: TGTGCCTGGGGGCGTTCCTACGAGCAGTACTTC.

This clonotype was detected only a few times. The chain links TRBV19 to TRBJ1-1; 9 nucleotides agree with TRBD1. From germline, CDR1 is LNHDA and CDR2 SQIVND (reference sequence). The CDR3 sequence is 14 residues long. V gave up 6 bases and J gave up 6 bases; unmatched junction bases: 8. CDR3 protein: CASSLQGARAEAFF. The CDR3 DNA reads TGTGCCAGTAGCTTACAGGGGGCAAGGGCTGAAGCTTTCTTT.